This is a list of T cell receptor beta chains from one sample in a study of T-cell reconstitution after alpha-beta-depleted transplantation in children. TCRdb used MiXCR to reprocess the PCR reads, holding one entry per CDR3 protein. The sample yields 440,000 or so distinct CDR3 sequences, 43% seen once. The sequences come from PBMCs, collected before TCRalphabeta/CD19-depleted stem cell transplant. Receptors originate from a girl aged 2-10 years with aplastic anemia, due to receive a stem cell transplant. The CDR3 runs from the conserved cysteine through the conserved F or W. D genes are given only for firm matches. Not every row has a clone size; where given, it reads once, few, many or a size class.

.	.	12	TRBV3-1	TRBJ1-2	CASSQYDDGYTF	TGTGCCAGCAGCCAATACGATGATGGCTACACCTTC
.	TRBD1	14	TRBV5-1	TRBJ2-7	CASSWQGDNYEQYF	TGCGCCAGCAGCTGGCAGGGGGACAACTACGAGCAGTACTTC
.	TRBD1	14	TRBV10-2	TRBJ2-7	CASRPGTGAYEQYF	TGCGCCAGCAGGCCCGGGACAGGGGCCTACGAGCAGTACTTC
.	.	14	TRBV29-1	TRBJ2-2	CSASAAGGTGELFF	TGCAGCGCCTCAGCGGCAGGCGGCACCGGGGAGCTGTTTTTT
.	TRBD1	17	TRBV4-1	TRBJ2-1	CASSQDGQGALPNEQFF	TGCGCCAGCAGCCAGGACGGACAGGGGGCCCTACCTAATGAGCAGTTCTTC
few	.	13	TRBV20-1	TRBJ2-3	CSASRVLTDTQYF	TGCAGTGCTAGCCGGGTCCTCACAGATACGCAGTATTTT
.	.	10	TRBV29-1	TRBJ2-3	CSVTAREVYF	TGCAGCGTTACCGCAAGGGAGGTGTATTTT
.	.	13	TRBV28	TRBJ2-3	CASSPPGRAQQYF	TGTGCCAGCAGTCCACCGGGCCGGGCCCAGCAGTATTTT
.	TRBD1	15	TRBV28	TRBJ1-5	CASIFEQGNNQPQHF	TGTGCCAGCATTTTCGAACAGGGGAACAATCAGCCCCAGCATTTT
.	.	11	TRBV2	TRBJ2-7	CASSEGWEQYF	TGTGCCAGCAGTGAAGGGTGGGAGCAGTACTTC
.	TRBD1	16	TRBV5-1	TRBJ1-1	CASATGTGPSKAEAFF	TGCGCCAGCGCTACCGGGACAGGGCCGAGTAAGGCTGAAGCTTTCTTT
.	.	14	TRBV13	TRBJ1-3	CASSPPDGGNTIYF	TGTGCCAGCAGCCCCCCGGACGGTGGAAACACCATATATTTT
few	TRBD1	14	TRBV5-6	TRBJ1-2	CASSFRQGVYGYTF	TGTGCCAGCAGTTTCCGACAGGGAGTCTATGGCTACACCTTC
many	.	12	TRBV28	TRBJ2-3	CASSLYSDTQYF	TGTGCCAGCAGTTTGTATTCAGATACGCAGTATTTT
.	.	14	TRBV15	TRBJ2-3	CATRIGGLTDTQYF	TGTGCCACCAGAATCGGGGGGCTCACAGATACGCAGTATTTT
.	.	16	TRBV28	TRBJ1-1	CASSFGPGPRNTEAFF	TGTGCCAGCAGTTTCGGGCCGGGGCCCCGGAACACTGAAGCTTTCTTT
few	.	15	TRBV5-6	TRBJ1-2	CASSGNHRNPYGYTF	TGTGCCAGCAGCGGCAACCACAGGAACCCCTATGGCTACACCTTC
few	.	15	TRBV12-3/TRBV12-4	TRBJ2-3	CASQKGGGRSDTQYF	TGTGCCAGCCAAAAAGGGGGAGGCAGGTCAGATACGCAGTATTTT
.	.	16	TRBV7-8	TRBJ1-5	CASSWRPGIGNQPQHF	TGTGCCAGCAGCTGGAGGCCAGGTATCGGCAATCAGCCCCAGCATTTT
.	TRBD2	15	TRBV7-9	TRBJ2-7	CASSSRSGRRNEQYF	TGTGCCAGCAGCTCCCGAAGCGGGAGAAGGAACGAGCAGTACTTC
many	TRBD2	14	TRBV9	TRBJ2-1	CASSVAGGRGEQFF	TGTGCCAGCAGCGTAGCGGGAGGCCGGGGTGAGCAGTTCTTC
.	.	15	TRBV30	TRBJ1-1	CAWSRPAVSNTEAFF	TGTGCCTGGAGCCGACCAGCCGTCTCGAACACTGAAGCTTTCTTT
many	TRBD1	15	TRBV5-6	TRBJ2-7	CASSLGGTGTYEQYF	TGTGCCAGCAGCTTGGGAGGGACAGGGACCTACGAGCAGTACTTC
.	TRBD2	14	TRBV6-1	TRBJ2-2	CASSDREGTGELFF	TGTGCCAGCAGTGACAGGGAGGGGACCGGGGAGCTGTTTTTT
.	TRBD2	15	TRBV4-1	TRBJ2-1	CASSQDPGGYNEQFF	TGCGCCAGCAGCCAAGATCCGGGGGGGTACAATGAGCAGTTCTTC
.	.	17	TRBV27	TRBJ2-2	CASSLARRTANTGELFF	TGTGCCAGCAGTTTAGCCCGAAGGACAGCGAACACCGGGGAGCTGTTTTTT
.	TRBD1	20	TRBV20-1	TRBJ1-3	CSAYTLTIRQGVLGGNTIYF	TGCAGTGCTTACACTCTAACCATCCGACAGGGCGTCCTCGGGGGAAACACCATATATTTT
.	.	12	TRBV6-6	TRBJ2-7	CASSPPVNEQYF	TGTGCCAGCAGCCCCCCCGTTAACGAGCAGTACTTC
.	.	16	TRBV28	TRBJ2-1	CASKRPSLSLGSEQFF	TGTGCCAGCAAAAGACCCTCGTTATCTCTGGGGTCCGAGCAGTTCTTC